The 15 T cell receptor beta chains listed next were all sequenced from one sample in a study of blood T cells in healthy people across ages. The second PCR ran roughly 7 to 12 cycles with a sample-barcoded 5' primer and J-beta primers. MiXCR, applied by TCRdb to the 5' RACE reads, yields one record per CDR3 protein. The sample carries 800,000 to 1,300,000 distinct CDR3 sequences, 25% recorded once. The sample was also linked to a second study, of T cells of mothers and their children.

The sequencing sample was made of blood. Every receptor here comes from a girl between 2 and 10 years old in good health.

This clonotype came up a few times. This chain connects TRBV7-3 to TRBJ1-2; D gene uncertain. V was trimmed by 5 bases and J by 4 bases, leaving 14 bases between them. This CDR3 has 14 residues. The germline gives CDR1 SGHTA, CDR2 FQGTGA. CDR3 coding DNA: TGTGCCAGCAGCCCGAACAGAAATACCTATGGCTACACCTTC. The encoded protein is CASSPNRNTYGYTF.

The CDR3 DNA follows: TGCAGTGCCGATCCGGACAGGGCCTACAATGAGCAGTTCTTC. It is translated as CSADPDRAYNEQFF. The rearrangement uses TRBV20-1 and TRBJ2-1; 8 nucleotides align to TRBD1. CDR3 length: 14 residues. V was clipped by 6 bases and J by 2 bases; unmatched bases: 6. Germline V gene lookup returns CDR1 DFQATT and CDR2 SNEGSKA (reference sequence).

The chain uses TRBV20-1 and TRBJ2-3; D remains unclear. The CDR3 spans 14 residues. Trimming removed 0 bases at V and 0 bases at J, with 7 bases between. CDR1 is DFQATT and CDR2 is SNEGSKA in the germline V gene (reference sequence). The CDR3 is CSARDPLSTDTQYF. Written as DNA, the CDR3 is TGCAGTGCTAGAGATCCTCTGAGCACAGATACGCAGTATTTT.

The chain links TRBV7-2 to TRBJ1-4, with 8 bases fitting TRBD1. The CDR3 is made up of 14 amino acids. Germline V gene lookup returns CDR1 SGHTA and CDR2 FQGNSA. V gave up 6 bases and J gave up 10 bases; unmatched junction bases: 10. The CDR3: CASRRATQGGKLFF. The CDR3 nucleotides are TGTGCCAGCAGAAGAGCCACACAGGGGGGAAAACTGTTTTTT.

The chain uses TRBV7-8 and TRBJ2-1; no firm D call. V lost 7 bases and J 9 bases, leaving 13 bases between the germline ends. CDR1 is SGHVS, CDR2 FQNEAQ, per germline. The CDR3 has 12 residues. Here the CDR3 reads CASTPSLGEQFF. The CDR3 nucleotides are TGTGCCAGCACTCCAAGCCTAGGTGAGCAGTTCTTC.

CDR3 in DNA: TGCAGTGCTCGACTAGCGGGGAACTACGAGCAGTACTTC. Residues: CSARLAGNYEQYF. This chain links TRBV20-1 with TRBJ2-7; 11 bases align to TRBD2. J gave up 3 bases and V 5 bases, and 3 bases lay outside the gene matches. CDR3 length: 13 amino acids. Germline CDR1 reads DFQATT; CDR2 reads SNEGSKA (reference sequence).

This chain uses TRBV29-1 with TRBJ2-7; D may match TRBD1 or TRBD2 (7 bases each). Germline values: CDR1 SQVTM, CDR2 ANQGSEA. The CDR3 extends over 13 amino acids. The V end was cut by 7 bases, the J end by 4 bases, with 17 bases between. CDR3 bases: TGCAGCGCTTTAACAGGGGAGGGATACGAGCAGTACTTC. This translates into CSALTGEGYEQYF.

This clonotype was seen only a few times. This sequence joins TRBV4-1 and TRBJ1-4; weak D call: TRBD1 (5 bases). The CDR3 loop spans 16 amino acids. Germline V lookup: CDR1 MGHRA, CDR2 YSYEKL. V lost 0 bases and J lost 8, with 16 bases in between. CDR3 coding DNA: TGCGCCAGCAGCCAAGAAAGCGACAGTGCGGGGGAAAAACTGTTTTTT. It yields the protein CASSQESDSAGEKLFF.

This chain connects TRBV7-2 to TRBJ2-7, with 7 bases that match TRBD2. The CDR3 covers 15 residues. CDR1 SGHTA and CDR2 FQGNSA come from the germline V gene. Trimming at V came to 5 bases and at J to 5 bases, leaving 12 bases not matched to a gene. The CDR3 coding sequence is TGTGCCAGCAGCCTGGAGGGAGGGCCCCCCCACGAGCAGTACTTC. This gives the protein CASSLEGGPPHEQYF. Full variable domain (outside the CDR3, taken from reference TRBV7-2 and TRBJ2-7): GAGVSQSPSNKVTEKGKDVELRCDPISGHTALYWYRQSLGQGLEFLIYFQGNSAPDKSGLPSDRFSAERTGGSVSTLTIQRTQQEDSAVYLCASSLEGGPPHEQYFGPGTRLTVT.

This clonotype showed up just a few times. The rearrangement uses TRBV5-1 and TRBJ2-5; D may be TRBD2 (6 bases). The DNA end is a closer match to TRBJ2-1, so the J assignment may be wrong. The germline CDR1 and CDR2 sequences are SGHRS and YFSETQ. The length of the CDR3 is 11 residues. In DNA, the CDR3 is TGCGCCAGCAGCTCACGGGACTTTCAGTTCTTC. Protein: CASSSRDFQFF.

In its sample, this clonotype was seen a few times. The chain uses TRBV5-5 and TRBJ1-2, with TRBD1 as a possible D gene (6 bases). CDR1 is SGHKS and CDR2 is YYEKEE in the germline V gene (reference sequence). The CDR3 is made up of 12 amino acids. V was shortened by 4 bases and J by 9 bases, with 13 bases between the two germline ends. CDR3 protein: CASSLLGDSYTF. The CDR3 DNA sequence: TGTGCCAGCAGCCTTTTAGGGGACAGCTACACCTTC.

The DNA for the CDR3 is TGTGCCATGTCCACTCAAACCGGGGCCACCAATGAGCAGTTCTTC. Amino acid sequence: CAMSTQTGATNEQFF. The V and J genes are TRBV10-3 and TRBJ2-5, with D perhaps given as TRBD1 or TRBD2 (5 bases each). Judging by the DNA end, TRBJ2-1 fits better; the J call may be wrong. Germline values: CDR1 ENHRY, CDR2 SYGVKD. The CDR3 loop spans 15 amino acids.

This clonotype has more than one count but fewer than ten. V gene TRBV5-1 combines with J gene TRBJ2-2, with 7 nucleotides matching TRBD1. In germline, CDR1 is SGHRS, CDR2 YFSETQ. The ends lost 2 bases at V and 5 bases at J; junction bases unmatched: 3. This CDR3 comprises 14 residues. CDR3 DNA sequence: TGCGCCAGCAGCTTCCTGGACAGGACCGGGGAGCTGTTTTTT. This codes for CASSFLDRTGELFF.

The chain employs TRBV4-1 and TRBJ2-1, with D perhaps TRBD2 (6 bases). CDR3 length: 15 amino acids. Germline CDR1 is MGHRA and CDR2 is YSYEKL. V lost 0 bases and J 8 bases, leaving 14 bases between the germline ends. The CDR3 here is CASSQEGRELDEQFF. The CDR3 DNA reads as TGCGCCAGCAGCCAAGAAGGTCGGGAGCTCGATGAGCAGTTCTTC.

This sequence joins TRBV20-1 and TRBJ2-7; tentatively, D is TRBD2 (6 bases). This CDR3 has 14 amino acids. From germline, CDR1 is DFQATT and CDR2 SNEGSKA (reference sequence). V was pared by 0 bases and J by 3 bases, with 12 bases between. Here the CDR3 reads CSARDLGGGYEQYF. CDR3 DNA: TGCAGTGCTAGAGATTTGGGAGGTGGCTACGAGCAGTACTTC.